This T cell receptor (beta chain) was obtained from a study of T-cell reconstitution after alpha-beta-depleted transplantation in children. Study-wide points: T-cell counts and diversity at one year post-transplant came mainly from newly produced T cells. It was surviving recipient T cells and thymic progenitors that gave some patients high TCRbeta diversity at day 60. Alpha-beta T cells present about two months after transplant were reported to originate from several hundred expanded graft clones.

This clonotype was observed a handful of times. Its antigen remains unknown. Unique molecular identifiers were incorporated into the prepared TCRbeta library. One entry per CDR3 protein, called by TCRdb with MiXCR from the PCR reads. This table holds 580,000 or so distinct CDR3 sequences, 23% found once. The V end was cut by 7 bases, the J end by 4 bases, with 13 bases between. There are 12 residues in the CDR3. Germline V gene sequence: CDR1 SQVTM, CDR2 ANQGSEA. This chain links TRBV29-1 with TRBJ2-5; the D gene is possibly TRBD1 (6 bases). The receptor was isolated from a boy in the first two years of life who had a stem cell transplant for acute myeloid leukemia, so the T cells may come from the graft donor. This specimen was PBMCs, mostly from graft donor cells, taken 360 days after TCRalphabeta/CD19-depleted stem cell transplant. CDR3 DNA: TGCAGCGCGGAACAGGGCTCAGAGACCCAGTACTTC. Translating it yields CSAEQGSETQYF.